This TCR beta chain was sequenced in a study of T cell responses to AZD1222 COVID-19 vaccine. TCRdb's table, derived via immunoSEQ multiplex PCR, lists solely in-frame clones and lacks some. The top ten hold roughly 1.2% of the sample, which has approximately 74,000 clones, roughly 87% seen once. In germline, CDR1 is MNHEY, CDR2 SVGAGI. Trimming removed 8 bases from V and 6 bases from J, with 8 bases in between. The CDR3 consists of 11 residues. As regards this clone: Its antigen is not identified.

Study-wide results and limits: At 160-218 and 743-854, vaccine-associated CD4 TCRs were dominant, and they spanned spike. Possibly, clonal diversity was underestimated; donors were largely white British and included more females. AZD1222 recipients seropositive at baseline numbered only 5 to 7.

The chain recombines TRBV6-5 with TRBJ2-1; D is unresolved. The sample here was peripheral blood, taken 28 days after the second AZD1222 dose. The sequence came from an adult who received the AZD1222 COVID-19 vaccine. CDR3 bases: TGTGCCAGCTCCCAGTCCAATGAGCAGTTCTTC. This encodes CASSQSNEQFF.